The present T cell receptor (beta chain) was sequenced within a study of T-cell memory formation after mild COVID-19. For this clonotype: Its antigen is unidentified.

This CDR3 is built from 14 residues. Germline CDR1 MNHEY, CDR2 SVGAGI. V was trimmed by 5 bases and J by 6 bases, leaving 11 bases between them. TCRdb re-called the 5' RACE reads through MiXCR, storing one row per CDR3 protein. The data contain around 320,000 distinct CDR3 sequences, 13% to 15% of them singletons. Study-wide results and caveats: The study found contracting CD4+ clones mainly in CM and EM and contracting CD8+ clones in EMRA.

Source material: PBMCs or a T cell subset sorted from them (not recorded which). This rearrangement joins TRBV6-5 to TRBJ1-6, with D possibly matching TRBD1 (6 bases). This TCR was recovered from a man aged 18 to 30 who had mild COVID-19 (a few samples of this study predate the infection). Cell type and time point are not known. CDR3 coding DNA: TGTGCCAGCAGTGGGGCGGACAGTAATTCACCCCTCCACTTT. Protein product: CASSGADSNSPLHF.